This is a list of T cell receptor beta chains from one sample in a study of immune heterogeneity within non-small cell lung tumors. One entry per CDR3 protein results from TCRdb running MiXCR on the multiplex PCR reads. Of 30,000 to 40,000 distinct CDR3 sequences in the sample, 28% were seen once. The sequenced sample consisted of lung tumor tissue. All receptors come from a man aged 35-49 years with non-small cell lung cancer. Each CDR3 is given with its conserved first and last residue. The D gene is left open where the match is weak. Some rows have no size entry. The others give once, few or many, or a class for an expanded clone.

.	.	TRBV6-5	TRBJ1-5	TGTGCCAGCAGTTACGCAGGTAGCAATCAGCCCCAGCATTTT	CASSYAGSNQPQHF
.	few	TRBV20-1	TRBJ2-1	TGCAGTGCCGGACATGGTCAAAATGAGCAGTTCTTC	CSAGHGQNEQFF
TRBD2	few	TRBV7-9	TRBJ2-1	TGTGCCAGCAGCCCCTCGGGACTAGCCACTGAGCAGTTCTTC	CASSPSGLATEQFF
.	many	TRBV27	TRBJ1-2	TGTGCCAGCAGTCCACTAAATGGCTATGGCTACACCTTC	CASSPLNGYGYTF
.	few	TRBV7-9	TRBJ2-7	TGTGCCAGCAGCGACGGTTGGGGGGAAAGCGGCTACGAGCAGTACTTC	CASSDGWGESGYEQYF
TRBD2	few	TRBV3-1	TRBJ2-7	TGTGCCAGCAGTCATCGCCCCGGGACTACGTTCAAGGGCGAGCAGTACTTC	CASSHRPGTTFKGEQYF
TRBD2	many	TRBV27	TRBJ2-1	TGTGCCAGCAGTGCCGGACTAGCGGGAGTCAGTGAGCAGTTCTTC	CASSAGLAGVSEQFF
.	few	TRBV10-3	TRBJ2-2	TGTGCCATCACGGGCGGGACCGGGGAGCTGTTTTTT	CAITGGTGELFF
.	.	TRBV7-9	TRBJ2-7	TGTGCCAGCAGCTTATATCCCCCCCGAGACAGGGACTACGCGCAGTACTTC	CASSLYPPRDRDYAQYF
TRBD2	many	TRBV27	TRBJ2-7	TGTGCCAGCAGTTTATTAGCGGGAGACTACGAGCAGTACTTC	CASSLLAGDYEQYF
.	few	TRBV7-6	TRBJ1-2	TGTGCCAGCAGCCGGGACGTCAACTATGGCTACACCTTC	CASSRDVNYGYTF
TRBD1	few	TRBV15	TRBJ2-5	TGTGCCACCAGCATGGACAGGTTCGAGACCCAGTACTTC	CATSMDRFETQYF
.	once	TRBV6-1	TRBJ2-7	TGTGGCAGCAAAGGACAGCAATTGTACGAGCAGTACTTC	CGSKGQQLYEQYF
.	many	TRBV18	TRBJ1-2	TGTGCCAGCTCACCACAAGGGCCCTATGGCTACACCTTC	CASSPQGPYGYTF
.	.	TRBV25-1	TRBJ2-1	TGTGCCAGCAGTCTATCGAAGGCTGTCCATGAGCAGTTCTTC	CASSLSKAVHEQFF
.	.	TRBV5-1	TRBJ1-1	TGCGCCAGCAGCTTCGGGAGCACTGAAGCTTTCTTT	CASSFGSTEAFF
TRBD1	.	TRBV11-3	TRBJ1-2	TGTGCCAGCAGCCCGAGGGGGACAGGGGGGAGCTATGGCTACACCTTC	CASSPRGTGGSYGYTF
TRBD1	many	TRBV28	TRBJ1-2	TGTGCCAGCAACCTGGCGGGACAGTCCCTTAACTATGGCTACACCTTC	CASNLAGQSLNYGYTF
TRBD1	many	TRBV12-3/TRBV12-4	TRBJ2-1	TGTGCCAGCAGTTTATGGGGACAGGGGATAGAGGATGAGCAGTTCTTC	CASSLWGQGIEDEQFF
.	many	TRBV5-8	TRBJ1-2	TGTGCCAGCAGTATCAGGGTTGGCTACACCTTC	CASSIRVGYTF
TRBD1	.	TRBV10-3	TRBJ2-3	TGTGCCATCAGTAGCAAGAGACAGGGATTAGGCACAGATACGCAGTATTTT	CAISSKRQGLGTDTQYF
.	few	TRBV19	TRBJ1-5	TGTGCCAGTAGTATACAGAGAACCCTCGGGCAGCCCCAGCATTTT	CASSIQRTLGQPQHF
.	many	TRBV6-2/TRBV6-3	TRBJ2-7	TGTGCCAGCAGTTACTTCGGGAGTGTTTACGAGCAGTACTTC	CASSYFGSVYEQYF
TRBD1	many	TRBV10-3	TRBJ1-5	TGTGCCATCAGTGACGGACAGGCCCTCAGCAATCAGCCCCAGCATTTT	CAISDGQALSNQPQHF
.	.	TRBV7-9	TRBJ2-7	TGTGCCAGCAGCTCCGGCGGGTCAAACTACGAGCAGTACTTC	CASSSGGSNYEQYF
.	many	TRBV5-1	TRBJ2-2	TGCGCCAGCAGCTCGGAGCCCACACCGCTCGGGGAGCTGTTTTTT	CASSSEPTPLGELFF
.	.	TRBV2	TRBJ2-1	TGTGCCAGCAGTGAATCTTACAATGAGAAGTTCTTC	CASSESYNEKFF
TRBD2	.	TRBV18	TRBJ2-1	TGTGCCAGCTCACCAACCCCGGGGGAGGGTGAGCAGTTCTTC	CASSPTPGEGEQFF
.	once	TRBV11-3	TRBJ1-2	TGTTCCAGCAGCTTAAGTGGCAGGGTTTCTCGCTACACCTTC	CSSSLSGRVSRYTF
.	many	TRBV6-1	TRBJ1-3	TGTGCCAGCGCCCCAGGCTCCTCTGGAAACACCATATATTTT	CASAPGSSGNTIYF
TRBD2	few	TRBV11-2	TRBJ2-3	TGTGCCAGCAGCTGGAGCCCCCGGCTAGCGGGAGGAACAGATACGCAGTATTTT	CASSWSPRLAGGTDTQYF
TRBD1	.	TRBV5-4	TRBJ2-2	TGTGCCAGCAGCCCTTACAGGGGGATGAACACCGGGGAGCTGTTTTTT	CASSPYRGMNTGELFF
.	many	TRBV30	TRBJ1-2	TGTGCCTGGAGTCCCAATAGGGGGACTGGCTACACCTTC	CAWSPNRGTGYTF
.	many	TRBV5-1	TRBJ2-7	TGCGCCAGCAGCTCGGGGGCGACCACCTACGAGCAGTACTTC	CASSSGATTYEQYF
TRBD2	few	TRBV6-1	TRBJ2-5	TGTGCCAGCAGCCGGACTAGATTTGAGACCCAGTACTTC	CASSRTRFETQYF
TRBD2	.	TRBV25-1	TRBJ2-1	TGTGCCAGCAGTGATTCCCCTAGCGGGATCAATGAGCAGTTCTTC	CASSDSPSGINEQFF
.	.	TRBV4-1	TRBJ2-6	TGCGCCAGCAGCCAACAGTTCTCTGGGGCCAACGTCCTGACTTTC	CASSQQFSGANVLTF
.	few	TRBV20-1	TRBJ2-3	TGCAGTGCTAGCGAGGATACGCAGTATTTT	CSASEDTQYF
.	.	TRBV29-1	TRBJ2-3	TGCAGCGTTGGTAATCGGACCTACACAGATACGCAGTATTTT	CSVGNRTYTDTQYF
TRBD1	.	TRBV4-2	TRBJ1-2	TGTGCCAGCAGCCAAGGGGGACAGGGTAATGGTGGCTACACCTTC	CASSQGGQGNGGYTF
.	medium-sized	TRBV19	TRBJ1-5	TGTGCCAGTAGCGCGAGCAATCAGCCCCAGCATTTT	CASSASNQPQHF
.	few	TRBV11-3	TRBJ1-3	TGTGCCAGCATCCAAATCTGGACAGTTCCGAGCTCTGGAAACACCATATATTTT	CASIQIWTVPSSGNTIYF
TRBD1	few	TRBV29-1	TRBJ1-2	TGCAGCGCCCTCCGCAGGGGGATTGATGGCTACACCTTC	CSALRRGIDGYTF
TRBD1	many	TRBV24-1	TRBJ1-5	TGTGCCACCAGTGACCCCGGGACAGGGGATCAGCCCCAGCATTTT	CATSDPGTGDQPQHF
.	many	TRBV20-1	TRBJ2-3	TGCAGTGCTGTAAAGAGCTTCGAGAATACGCAGTATTTT	CSAVKSFENTQYF
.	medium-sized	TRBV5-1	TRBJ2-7	TGCGCCAGCAGCTTATTCCGGGACGAGCAGTACTTC	CASSLFRDEQYF
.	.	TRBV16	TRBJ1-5	TGTGCCAGCAGTCGAATTAGTCGTAGCAATCAGCCCCAGCATTTT	CASSRISRSNQPQHF
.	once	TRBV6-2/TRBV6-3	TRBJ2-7	TGTGACAGCTGTGCGGGACACGGGGGTGACGAGCAGTACTTC	CDSCAGHGGDEQYF
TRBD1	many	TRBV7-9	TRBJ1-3	TGTGCCAGCAGCTCTCAGGGGGCTGGAAACACCATATATTTT	CASSSQGAGNTIYF
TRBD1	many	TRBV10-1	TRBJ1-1	TGCGCCAGCAGTGTGGCAGGGGGTTTGAACACTGAAGCTTTCTTT	CASSVAGGLNTEAFF
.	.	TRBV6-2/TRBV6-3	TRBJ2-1	TGTGCCAGCAGTCAAATGCGGGCCTTGGGGGTCTACAATGAGCAGTTCTTC	CASSQMRALGVYNEQFF
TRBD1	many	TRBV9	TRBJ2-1	TGTGCCAGCAGCGTAGTGGGCGGGACAGGCGGTAATGAGCAGTTCTTC	CASSVVGGTGGNEQFF
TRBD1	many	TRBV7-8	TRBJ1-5	TGTGCCAGCAGCCAGGGACAGGGCCAGCCCTCGGGCAATCAGCCCCAGCATTTT	CASSQGQGQPSGNQPQHF
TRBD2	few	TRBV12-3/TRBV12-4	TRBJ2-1	TGTGCCAGCAGTTGGGGACTAGCGGGAGCCATGAATGAGCAGTCCTTC	CASSWGLAGAMNEQSF
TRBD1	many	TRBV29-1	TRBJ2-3	TGCAGCGTTGAACCGGGACAGGGGGCTAGGACAGATACGCAGTATTTT	CSVEPGQGARTDTQYF